The clone carrying this T cell receptor (beta chain) was counted at least ten times. Its antigen is not identified. This entry belongs to a study of Graves' ophthalmopathy and Graves' hyperthyroidism. General study findings and limits: Ophthalmopathy progression was predicted by the model at about 70% sensitivity and 72.22% specificity.

Looked up from germline, CDR1 is MDHEN and CDR2 is SYDVKM. CDR3 length equals 13 residues. With 5 bases removed from V and 6 bases from J, the gap between germline ends came to 11 bases. The sequenced template was RNA, covering the TCR beta CDR3 region. HTBI primers served in a first-round RT-PCR, which a second-round multiplex PCR followed. TCRdb recomputed calls from the multiplex PCR reads with MiXCR, one row per CDR3 protein. The data show over 450,000 distinct CDR3 sequences, approximately 15% seen once. Enrollment excluded any patients with other autoimmune diseases, uncontrolled infections, pregnancy or lactation. Clinical symptoms, serum thyroxine, TRAb, thyroid ultrasound and orbital computed tomography were relied on for diagnosis.

V usage is TRBV28 and J usage is TRBJ1-5; D is undetermined. The sample taken for sequencing was blood. This receptor was obtained from a woman between 25 and 40 years old with Graves' ophthalmopathy. CDR3 residues: CASSQPPIQPQHF. The CDR3 bases are TGTGCCAGCAGTCAGCCTCCAATTCAGCCCCAGCATTTT. Filled out from reference TRBV28 and TRBJ1-5, the complete variable domain reads DVKVTQSSRYLVKRTGEKVFLECVQDMDHENMFWYRQDPGLGLRLIYFSYDVKMKEKGDIPEGYSVSREKKERFSLILESASTNQTSMYLCASSQPPIQPQHFGDGTRLSIL.